What follows is one T cell receptor beta chain and its context. The antigen this receptor binds is unknown. No base quality values were provided; no much bigger clone lies one nucleotide off. The data derive from a study of PD-L1 blockade in urothelial cancer (dated by TCRdb to 2016 to 2017). Concerning the study at large: Therapy was started at some point between 2012 and 2014 for all patients, and atezolizumab 1,200 mg was administered intravenously every 3 weeks. About 85% of the 29 patients were identified as males with urothelial cancer of bladder origin, and a prior smoking history was reported by 18 of 29 patients. An ECOG performance status of 0 or 1 was recorded for the patients, and 0 to 3 prior chemotherapy regimens had been received by the patients. Blood samples were analyzed at two time points: 3 weeks after treatment start (second dose) and 6 weeks after treatment start. Blood samples gave a median of approximately 150,000 T cells and roughly 83,000 unique TCRs, with a median clonality of approximately 0.078. An exploratory multi-omic analysis was conducted of the somatic, immune and clinical correlates of response to PD-L1 blockade with atezolizumab in urothelial cancer. TCR sequencing covered pretreatment tumor samples and matched, serially collected peripheral blood taken before and after atezolizumab treatment. Progression-free survival longer than 6 months counted as durable clinical benefit, and TCR features were additionally tested against both progression-free and overall survival. In the same patients, whole exome sequencing and RNA sequencing of pretreatment tumors were performed in addition to TCR sequencing. Several patients reached durable clinical benefit, while fewer than 25 patients did not. Twenty-nine patients had pretreatment blood TCR-seq, roughly 24 had at least one posttreatment blood collection, and roughly 24 had tumor TCR-seq. Points the paper makes about the study in general: A pretreatment peripheral blood TCR clonality below the median was linked to improved progression-free and overall survival. Because the sample size was small (n ≈ 30) and many exploratory analyses were performed, the results are intended to be hypothesis-generating. At 3 weeks after the start of treatment, tumor-associated TCR clones in peripheral blood had expanded more in patients with durable benefit (n ≈ 24, p = 0.022).

The germline V gene specifies ENHRY as CDR1 and SYGVKD as CDR2. The germline ends are 14 bases apart after V is trimmed by 4 bases and J by 5 bases. The CDR3 has 14 amino acids, counting the end cysteine and phenylalanine. Only the CDR3 DNA is retained, 42 bases long and in frame from the first base. Synthetic TCR analog templates were spiked into each PCR so that absolute template abundance could be estimated from read counts. The immunoSEQ assay was used to amplify TCRbeta CDR3 regions from genomic DNA with bias-controlled V and J gene primers. Sequencing of rearranged TCRbeta segments was done at approximately 20X coverage. In the source study's methods: Sequencing errors were corrected by clustering and CDR3s were annotated against IMGT to assign V, D and J genes. Out-of-frame and stop-codon sequences were excluded, and only productive TCRbeta rearrangements were used in downstream analyses. Clonality was calculated as one minus the Shannon entropy normalized by the log of the number of unique productive sequences. Fisher's exact test with Benjamini-Hochberg correction, using a cutoff of adjusted p below 0.01, was how clones that differed between time points or between blood and tumor were identified. Sourced from immuneACCESS, this table was stored by TCRdb with only in-frame sequences that have V and J called. A share of the clones is absent; for the studies checked, an unresolved V gene accounts for under half, and the remainder has no known explanation. V, J and clone size derive from that table, while D and trimming were established from the DNA sequence. Present in this sample are tens of thousands of clones, roughly 85% of which were seen just once. Roughly 14% of the sample is in the top ten clones.

Read against the paper, the sample's time point label means: pretreatment peripheral blood. The cohort included about 29 patients with locally advanced or metastatic urothelial carcinoma who were treated at Memorial Sloan Kettering on a trial protocol. Peripheral blood mononuclear cells were collected pretreatment and during treatment, with between 1 and 8 total time points obtained per patient. The Qiagen DNeasy Blood extraction kit was used to purify genomic DNA from total PBMCs and tumor samples. PBMCs were collected pretreatment and during treatment and were isolated and stored as previously described.

This clonotype was sampled from a woman aged 55-70 years with urothelial cancer. The sequence links TRBV10-3 to TRBJ2-5; no D gene call is confident. The material sequenced was PBMCs, taken around atezolizumab (anti-PD-L1) treatment. The nucleotide sequence is given as TGTGCCATCAGTGTTGGTGAGGTTCGGGAGACCCAGTACTTC. Translated, it gives CAISVGEVRETQYF.